The 10 T cell receptor beta chains presented below share a single source sample, sequenced in a study of shared clonotypes between healthy human individuals. Profiling relied on immunoSEQ multiplex PCR, and the TCRdb table lists in-frame clones only, not all of them. The sample has 75,000 to 100,000 clones; roughly half are singletons. Sample: PBMCs. These receptors were obtained from a woman in her forties in good health. Some clones in this sample may be carry-over from other donors' samples.

This clone was picked up a small number of times. The V gene is TRBV5-4, the J gene TRBJ2-1, with D maybe TRBD2 (5 bases). The V end lost 3 bases, the J end lost 3 bases, and 10 bases lay between the germline ends. The germline V gene has CDR1 SGHNT and CDR2 YYREEE (reference sequence). This CDR3 spans 14 amino acids. The DNA for the CDR3 is TGTGCCAGCAGCTCCGGACGGGACTACAATGAGCAGTTCTTC. Translating gives CASSSGRDYNEQFF.

The V and J genes are TRBV11-3 and TRBJ2-2; TRBD1 or TRBD2 may be the D gene (5 bases each). From germline, CDR1 is SGHNT and CDR2 YENEEA. Trimming took 8 bases from V and 1 from J, leaving 17 bases between them. This CDR3 comprises 16 residues. CDR3 nucleotides: TGTGCCAGCCTCCCTCGGGAAGGGGTGAACACCGGGGAGCTGTTTTTT. As protein: CASLPREGVNTGELFF.

This chain joins TRBV29-1 and TRBJ2-7; D gene uncertain. Germline loops: CDR1 SQVTM, CDR2 ANQGSEA. The CDR3 runs to 12 residues. The V gene lost 5 bases and the J gene lost 6 bases, with 14 bases spanning the gap. The CDR3 here is CSVKGPTGEQYF. The CDR3 DNA reads as TGCAGCGTTAAAGGGCCGACGGGCGAGCAGTACTTC.

This clone was detected ten times or more. V is TRBV4-2 and J is TRBJ1-1; D is ambiguous. The V end lost 2 bases, the J end lost 1 base, and 14 bases lay between the germline ends. In germline, CDR1 is LGHNA, CDR2 YNFKEQ. The length of the CDR3 is 16 residues. CDR3 nucleotides: TGTGCCAGCAGCCAAATTAACGGACGAGGGAACACTGAAGCTTTCTTT. Protein sequence: CASSQINGRGNTEAFF.

The chain uses TRBV5-4 and TRBJ1-4; 10 bases are a match to TRBD1. Germline V gene sequence: CDR1 SGHNT, CDR2 YYREEE (reference sequence). The CDR3 loop spans 16 amino acids. Trimming took 4 bases from V and 7 from J; bases not matched to a gene: 10. The CDR3: CASSPGTGEWSEKLFF. The CDR3 DNA sequence: TGTGCCAGCAGCCCAGGGACAGGGGAGTGGAGTGAAAAACTGTTTTTT.

The V gene is TRBV28, the J gene TRBJ2-7; D is possibly TRBD2 (6 bases). The V gene's germline CDR1 is MDHEN and CDR2 SYDVKM. This CDR3 is 13 amino acids long. Between the trimmed V and J ends, which lost 3 bases and 5 bases, there was a span of 11 bases. Here the CDR3 DNA reads TGTGCCAGCAGTTTGGGCCCGGGGGACGAGCAGTACTTC. Amino acid sequence: CASSLGPGDEQYF. Filled out from reference TRBV28 and TRBJ2-7, the complete variable domain reads DVKVTQSSRYLVKRTGEKVFLECVQDMDHENMFWYRQDPGLGLRLIYFSYDVKMKEKGDIPEGYSVSREKKERFSLILESASTNQTSMYLCASSLGPGDEQYFGPGTRLTVT.

This chain joins TRBV5-4 and TRBJ2-3; 12 positions match TRBD2. The CDR3 runs to 16 residues. Germline V gives CDR1 SGHNT, CDR2 YYREEE (reference sequence). V lost 4 bases to trimming and J lost 3 bases; unmatched junction nucleotides: 6. The chain's CDR3 is CASSVGLAGQTDTQYF. As DNA, the CDR3 is TGTGCCAGCAGCGTCGGACTAGCGGGACAAACAGATACGCAGTATTTT.

This clone was detected ten times or more. The gene calls are TRBV6-6 and TRBJ1-5; 10 nucleotides align to TRBD1. The CDR3 contains 16 residues. With V trimmed by 6 bases and J by 7 bases, 12 bases remained unmatched. CDR1 MNHNY and CDR2 SVGAGI come from the germline V gene (reference sequence). The CDR3 coding sequence is TGTGCCAGCAGCTACCTGGGACAGGGGCTGGTGCAGCCCCAGCATTTT. It codes for CASSYLGQGLVQPQHF.

The CDR3 DNA is TGCAGCGTTGGAAGCGGAACAGATACGCAGTATTTT. Protein: CSVGSGTDTQYF. The chain links TRBV29-1 to TRBJ2-3; possible D gene TRBD2, 5 bases. Germline V gene lookup returns CDR1 SQVTM and CDR2 ANQGSEA. The CDR3 runs to 12 residues. V lost 4 bases to trimming and J lost 3 bases, with 8 bases between them.

The chain carries TRBV28 and TRBJ2-1, with D possibly matching TRBD2 (6 bases). V was trimmed by 2 bases and J by 4 bases, leaving 12 bases between them. Per germline, CDR1 MDHEN and CDR2 SYDVKM. There are 15 residues in the CDR3. The CDR3 DNA reads as TGTGCCAGCAGTTTACTGGGGAGGAAATACAATGAGCAGTTCTTC. This encodes CASSLLGRKYNEQFF.